This is a list of T cell receptor beta chains from one sample in a study of cytotoxic CD8 clonotypes in ibrutinib-treated CLL. The assay was immunoSEQ multiplex PCR, and TCRdb's table has in-frame clones only and misses some. Altogether approximately 320,000 clones are present, over 60% being singletons, with the ten largest covering just under 6.5%. The sequences come from PBMCs, collected after 36 months of ibrutinib treatment. The receptor source for this set is a human donor with chronic lymphocytic leukemia. CDR3s include the opening cysteine and the closing phenylalanine or tryptophan. The D gene is left open where the match is weak. Only some rows state a clone size, as once, few, many or a class for expanded clones.

d_gene: TRBD1
abundance: .
v_gene: TRBV11-2
j_gene: TRBJ1-6
CDR3nt: TGTGCCAGCAGGTCAGGGACAGGGGATTCACCCCTCCACTTT
CDR3aa: CASRSGTGDSPLHF

d_gene: .
abundance: once
v_gene: TRBV19
j_gene: TRBJ1-5
CDR3nt: TGTGCCAGTAGAGACCCCCGGGAGGGGGGCAATCAGCCCCAGCATTTT
CDR3aa: CASRDPREGGNQPQHF

d_gene: TRBD1
abundance: .
v_gene: TRBV19
j_gene: TRBJ1-4
CDR3nt: TGTGCCAGTACTCAGGGGGATGCAACTAATGAAAAACTGTTTTTT
CDR3aa: CASTQGDATNEKLFF

d_gene: .
abundance: few
v_gene: TRBV5-1
j_gene: TRBJ2-7
CDR3nt: TGCGCCAGCAGCCCAGACGACAGTCCCTACGAGCAGTACTTC
CDR3aa: CASSPDDSPYEQYF

d_gene: TRBD1
abundance: .
v_gene: TRBV5-5
j_gene: TRBJ1-4
CDR3nt: TGTGCCAGCAGCAGGACAGGGAGTAATGAAAAACTGTTTTTT
CDR3aa: CASSRTGSNEKLFF

d_gene: .
abundance: few
v_gene: TRBV10-3
j_gene: TRBJ1-2
CDR3nt: TGTGCCATCAGTGACTTCTCCTTTCTTCAGGAACGCTATGGCTACACCTTC
CDR3aa: CAISDFSFLQERYGYTF

d_gene: TRBD1
abundance: .
v_gene: TRBV11-3
j_gene: TRBJ2-5
CDR3nt: TGTGCCAGCAGCTTGAGGGACAGGGGTGAGACCCAGTACTTC
CDR3aa: CASSLRDRGETQYF

d_gene: .
abundance: .
v_gene: TRBV9
j_gene: TRBJ1-3
CDR3nt: TGTGCCAGCAGCGCACCAACCTCTGGAAACACCATATATTTT
CDR3aa: CASSAPTSGNTIYF

d_gene: .
abundance: .
v_gene: TRBV6-5
j_gene: TRBJ2-5
CDR3nt: TGTGCCAGCAGTCAGGCAGGGGAAGAGACCCAGTACTTC
CDR3aa: CASSQAGEETQYF

d_gene: TRBD1
abundance: .
v_gene: TRBV29-1
j_gene: TRBJ1-1
CDR3nt: TGCAGCGCTACGACAGGGATGAACACTGAAGCTTTCTTT
CDR3aa: CSATTGMNTEAFF

d_gene: TRBD1
abundance: once
v_gene: TRBV6-5
j_gene: TRBJ2-7
CDR3nt: TGTGCCAGCAGCCAAGGGACAGGGGGCTCCGAGCAGTACTTC
CDR3aa: CASSQGTGGSEQYF

d_gene: .
abundance: few
v_gene: TRBV5-6
j_gene: TRBJ2-7
CDR3nt: TGTGCCAGCAGCTTGGTGGGTTACGAGCAGTACTTC
CDR3aa: CASSLVGYEQYF

d_gene: .
abundance: few
v_gene: TRBV27
j_gene: TRBJ1-6
CDR3nt: TGTGCCAGCAGTTTTGGGGTTCTGTCACCCCTCCACTTT
CDR3aa: CASSFGVLSPLHF

d_gene: .
abundance: few
v_gene: TRBV6-5
j_gene: TRBJ2-5
CDR3nt: TGTGCCAGCAGTTACTCCGTCGTTGAGGAGACCCAGTACTTC
CDR3aa: CASSYSVVEETQYF

d_gene: .
abundance: few
v_gene: TRBV7-3
j_gene: TRBJ2-2
CDR3nt: TGTGCCAGCAGCCTTTCAGGGTCCGGGGAGCTGTTTTTT
CDR3aa: CASSLSGSGELFF

d_gene: .
abundance: .
v_gene: TRBV5-1
j_gene: TRBJ2-7
CDR3nt: TGCGCCAGCAGCCATGCGACAGAAAGCTACGAGCAGTACTTC
CDR3aa: CASSHATESYEQYF

d_gene: .
abundance: .
v_gene: TRBV10-2
j_gene: TRBJ2-7
CDR3nt: TGCGCCAGCAGTGATCTCTACGAGCAGTACTTC
CDR3aa: CASSDLYEQYF

d_gene: TRBD1
abundance: .
v_gene: TRBV5-1
j_gene: TRBJ1-1
CDR3nt: TGCGCCAGCAGCTCCTGGACAGGGGGAATTGAAGCTTTCTTT
CDR3aa: CASSSWTGGIEAFF

d_gene: .
abundance: .
v_gene: TRBV15
j_gene: TRBJ2-7
CDR3nt: TGTGCCACCAGCAGAGGCATATCCTACGAGCAGTACTTC
CDR3aa: CATSRGISYEQYF

d_gene: .
abundance: .
v_gene: TRBV7-2
j_gene: TRBJ2-7
CDR3nt: TGTGCCAGCAGCTTACCTGAGGACCCTACCTCCCACTACGAGCAGTACTTC
CDR3aa: CASSLPEDPTSHYEQYF

d_gene: TRBD1
abundance: few
v_gene: TRBV29-1
j_gene: TRBJ1-2
CDR3nt: TGCAGCGTTGGGGCGGGACAGACCTATGGCTACACCTTC
CDR3aa: CSVGAGQTYGYTF

d_gene: .
abundance: few
v_gene: TRBV6-6
j_gene: TRBJ1-5
CDR3nt: TGTGCCAGCAGTACCCAGGGTAAGCCCCAGCATTTT
CDR3aa: CASSTQGKPQHF